Listed below are T cell receptor beta chains from one sample, sequenced in a study of cytomegalovirus exposure and HLA in healthy donors. Sequencing was performed with immunoSEQ multiplex PCR; in TCRdb, only in-frame clones are kept and a portion is missing. The profile shows 150,000 or so clones, around 80% of them singletons. The sequenced sample was PBMCs. The receptors come from a man aged 25-45 years in good health and CMV-seropositive. Both conserved end residues are part of each CDR3. A D gene is named only where the DNA matches it firmly. Rows give clone size only sometimes, using once, few, many, or a class for an expanded clone.

once	TRBV28	-	TRBJ1-5	CASSYTNNQPQHF	TGTGCCAGCAGTTACACGAACAATCAGCCCCAGCATTTT
-	TRBV5-1	-	TRBJ1-1	CASSLTGGPEAFF	TGCGCCAGCAGCTTGACGGGGGGCCCTGAAGCTTTCTTT
-	TRBV9	TRBD2	TRBJ2-1	CASSASGGSYNEQFF	TGTGCCAGCAGCGCTAGCGGGGGGTCCTACAATGAGCAGTTCTTC
-	TRBV11-2	TRBD2	TRBJ2-1	CASSPMGEGQFF	TGTGCCAGCAGCCCAATGGGGGAGGGCCAGTTCTTC
-	TRBV6-5	TRBD1	TRBJ2-7	CASSWTGGSYEQYF	TGTGCCAGCAGTTGGACAGGGGGGTCCTACGAGCAGTACTTC
-	TRBV5-4	TRBD2	TRBJ2-5	CASSSKTSGGETQYF	TGTGCCAGCAGCTCTAAGACTAGCGGGGGGGAGACCCAGTACTTC
-	TRBV4-1	TRBD1	TRBJ1-2	CASSQAEGAGDGYTF	TGCGCCAGCAGCCAAGCGGAGGGGGCCGGGGATGGCTACACCTTC
-	TRBV27	-	TRBJ1-5	CASSFRGMVGNQPQHF	TGTGCCAGCAGTTTCCGGGGGATGGTGGGCAATCAGCCCCAGCATTTT
-	TRBV27	-	TRBJ1-5	CASSTNGGSQPQHF	TGTGCCAGCTCGACCAACGGGGGAAGTCAGCCCCAGCATTTT
-	TRBV5-1	TRBD1	TRBJ2-5	CASSSTGVGGTQYF	TGCGCCAGCAGCTCGACAGGGGTTGGGGGGACCCAGTACTTC
-	TRBV5-1	-	TRBJ2-7	CASSSGGKSSYEQYF	TGCGCCAGCAGCTCCGGGGGAAAGAGCTCCTACGAGCAGTACTTC
-	TRBV28	-	TRBJ2-2	CASAGVTGELFF	TGTGCGTCGGCAGGGGTCACCGGGGAGCTGTTTTTT
-	TRBV5-4	-	TRBJ2-2	CASSLWEAGELFF	TGTGCCAGCAGCCTTTGGGAGGCCGGGGAGCTGTTTTTT
-	TRBV9	-	TRBJ2-7	CASSVGGGAYEQYF	TGTGCCAGCAGCGTAGGGGGCGGAGCCTACGAGCAGTACTTC
few	TRBV5-1	-	TRBJ2-7	CASSPDPGTNYEQYF	TGCGCCAGCAGCCCTGACCCCGGGACAAACTACGAGCAGTACTTC
-	TRBV5-1	TRBD1	TRBJ1-2	CASSLDGQVSGYTF	TGCGCCAGCAGCTTGGATGGACAGGTTTCTGGCTACACCTTC
-	TRBV2	-	TRBJ1-1	CASSPKSGTEAFF	TGTGCCAGCAGCCCCAAATCGGGGACTGAAGCTTTCTTT
-	TRBV10-3	TRBD1	TRBJ1-6	CAIRPGQMTPLHF	TGTGCCATCAGACCGGGACAGATGACACCCCTCCACTTT
-	TRBV5-1	TRBD1	TRBJ2-1	CASRYAGTGTNNEQFF	TGCGCCAGCAGATATGCCGGGACAGGGACGAACAATGAGCAGTTCTTC
-	TRBV25-1	TRBD2	TRBJ2-3	CASTPTSASTDTQYF	TGTGCCAGCACTCCGACTAGCGCTAGCACAGATACGCAGTATTTT
-	TRBV11-2	TRBD1	TRBJ2-3	CASSLGGTDTDTQYF	TGTGCCAGCAGCTTAGGTGGGACAGACACAGATACGCAGTATTTT
-	TRBV4-3	-	TRBJ1-2	CASSQDRGANYGYTF	TGCGCCAGCAGCCAAGATCGCGGAGCTAACTATGGCTACACCTTC
-	TRBV28	-	TRBJ2-3	CASRLTPTADTQYF	TGTGCCAGCAGGCTTACCCCGACAGCCGATACGCAGTATTTT
few	TRBV7-9	-	TRBJ2-1	CSSSLDKGWEHTYNEQFF	TGTTCCAGCAGCTTAGACAAGGGTTGGGAGCATACTTACAATGAGCAGTTCTTC
-	TRBV7-9	TRBD2	TRBJ2-3	CASSLVSGGITDTQYF	TGTGCCAGCAGCTTAGTGTCGGGAGGGATCACAGATACGCAGTATTTT
few	TRBV7-2	-	TRBJ1-1	CASSSSGAKGGTEAFF	TGTGCCAGCAGCTCAAGTGGGGCGAAAGGCGGCACTGAAGCTTTCTTT
-	TRBV4-3	-	TRBJ1-2	CASSHALGREVEGYTF	TGCGCCAGCAGCCATGCTTTGGGGAGAGAAGTTGAAGGCTACACCTTC
-	TRBV7-2	TRBD2	TRBJ2-7	CASSLQAGGPYEQYF	TGTGCCAGCAGCTTACAAGCGGGGGGACCCTACGAGCAGTACTTC
-	TRBV14	-	TRBJ2-7	CASSQVRDTYSGRGYEQYF	TGTGCCAGCAGCCAGGTTCGCGACACCTACTCGGGGAGAGGCTACGAGCAGTACTTC
-	TRBV27	TRBD2	TRBJ2-1	CASSPRLADYNEQFF	TGTGCCAGCAGTCCGCGACTAGCGGACTACAATGAGCAGTTCTTC
-	TRBV9	-	TRBJ1-2	CASSSPGIYGYTF	TGTGCCAGCAGCAGCCCAGGGATCTATGGCTACACCTTC
-	TRBV9	-	TRBJ2-3	CASSVVRGSTDTQYF	TGTGCCAGCAGCGTAGTCAGGGGTAGCACAGATACGCAGTATTTT
-	TRBV6-5	-	TRBJ2-7	CASALGGAAEQYF	TGTGCCAGCGCACTCGGCGGGGCCGCCGAGCAGTACTTC
-	TRBV25-1	-	TRBJ2-1	CASTQSTSDEQFF	TGTGCCAGCACTCAATCAACCAGTGATGAGCAGTTCTTC
-	TRBV9	-	TRBJ2-2	CASAPSVTGELFF	TGTGCCAGCGCCCCTAGCGTTACCGGGGAGCTGTTTTTT
-	TRBV7-9	-	TRBJ1-4	CSSSLVRDEKLFF	TGTTCCAGCAGCTTAGTCAGGGATGAAAAACTGTTTTTT
few	TRBV5-3	TRBD1	TRBJ2-1	CARSLARPWDRGKNLTYNEQFF	TGTGCCAGAAGCTTGGCCCGACCCTGGGACAGGGGGAAGAATTTAACCTACAATGAGCAGTTCTTC
-	TRBV6-5	-	TRBJ1-1	CASSYGQLYTEAFF	TGTGCCAGCAGCTACGGACAGCTGTACACTGAAGCTTTCTTT
-	TRBV7-6	-	TRBJ2-7	CASSSMAGTYEQYF	TGTGCCAGCAGCTCAATGGCAGGGACCTACGAGCAGTACTTC
-	TRBV6-5	TRBD1	TRBJ2-7	CASSSPGQGPGEQYF	TGTGCCAGCAGTTCTCCGGGACAGGGGCCCGGCGAGCAGTACTTC
few	TRBV4-1	-	TRBJ1-5	CASSQERLSNQPQHF	TGCGCCAGCAGCCAAGAGAGGTTAAGCAATCAGCCCCAGCATTTT
-	TRBV7-2	TRBD1	TRBJ1-2	CASSLEARQGAHYGYTF	TGTGCCAGCAGCTTAGAAGCCCGGCAGGGGGCTCACTATGGCTACACCTTC
-	TRBV5-5	-	TRBJ2-3	CASSFGGPSTDTQYF	TGTGCCAGCAGCTTTGGGGGCCCAAGCACAGATACGCAGTATTTT
-	TRBV10-3	-	TRBJ2-7	CAISRRGEQYF	TGTGCCATCAGCCGGAGAGGCGAGCAGTACTTC
-	TRBV7-7	TRBD2	TRBJ2-1	CASSLTAGGPNEQFF	TGTGCCAGCAGCTTAACAGCGGGAGGCCCCAATGAGCAGTTCTTC